The 8 T cell receptor beta chains reported below all come from one sample, sequenced in a study of esophageal squamous cell carcinoma under preoperative chemotherapy. The time point here: after preoperative PTX-NDP chemotherapy. TCRdb reprocessed the PCR reads with MiXCR, giving one entry per CDR3 protein. The sample includes approximately 19,000 distinct CDR3 sequences, 46% of them seen just once. Sample acquisition took place from a patient given preoperative chemotherapy. These receptors were collected from a human donor with esophageal squamous cell carcinoma. The donor label of this sample is uncertain.

Concerning this clonotype: The conserved phenylalanine or tryptophan normally closing the CDR3 is absent here, so this likely arose from a read error. The chain carries TRBV7-2 and TRBJ2-1; the D gene could be TRBD1 or TRBD2 (5 bases each). The assigned J gene may be wrong: the sequence end matches TRBJ2-7 better. Germline values: CDR1 SGHTA, CDR2 FQGNSA. The CDR3 totals 17 residues. CDR3 in DNA: TGTGCCAGCAGCTTAGTGGGTCTGGGGCAGGGACGATACGAGCAGTACTGC. Its protein is CASSLVGLGQGRYEQYC.

This rearrangement joins TRBV10-2 to TRBJ2-4, with TRBD2 matching over 10 bases. CDR3 size: 15 residues. After removal of 4 bases from V and 0 bases from J, the junction contained 0 bases not matched to a gene. The V gene's germline CDR1 is WSHSY and CDR2 SAAADI. Here the CDR3 reads CASSGLAGAKNIQYF. In DNA form, the CDR3 reads TGCGCCAGCAGTGGACTAGCGGGAGCCAAAAACATTCAGTACTTC.

The J gene is TRBJ2-2, the V gene TRBV11-3; 8 nucleotides line up with TRBD1. The J call may not be correct, given that the DNA end is closer to TRBJ2-3. Germline-derived CDR1 and CDR2 are SGHNT and YENEEA. The CDR3 has 17 amino acids. The CDR3 reads CASSSSSLGQGIGTQYF. The DNA for the CDR3 is TGTGCCAGCAGCTCCTCTAGTCTCGGACAGGGCATCGGGACGCAGTATTTT.

This clonotype is labeled medium-sized (0.01 to 0.1%). The gene calls are TRBV6-1 and TRBJ2-2; D unresolved. Looked up from germline, CDR1 is MNHNS and CDR2 is SASEGT. This CDR3 is 15 amino acids long. V shed 2 bases and J shed 5 bases, with 12 bases lying between them. CDR3 sequence reads: CASSELVGPTGELFF. CDR3 in DNA: TGTGCCAGCAGTGAACTGGTAGGGCCTACCGGGGAGCTGTTTTTT.

As to this clonotype: One end of the junction varies from germline; a read error may be responsible. The V call is TRBV7-3, the J call TRBJ2-3, with no clear D. Per germline, CDR1 SGHTA and CDR2 FQGTGA. This CDR3 has 13 amino acids. This chain's CDR3 is CARGPYDKDTQYF. CDR3 bases: TGTGCCAGGGGCCCGTACGACAAAGATACGCAGTATTTC.

Regarding this clonotype: No conserved phenylalanine or tryptophan ends this CDR3, so it is likely a read error. The DNA is omitted, as the CDR3 cannot be located on it reliably, and the CDR3 follows TCRdb's listing. This chain joins TRBV7-9 and TRBJ2-5; TRBD1, the D gene given by the table, was not confirmed from the DNA. Germline assignment: CDR1 SEHNR and CDR2 FQNEAQ (reference sequence). Counting both end residues, the CDR3 totals 12 amino acids. This CDR3 is CASSLASTSQLL.

This clonotype appeared a few times. The chain uses TRBV7-2 and TRBJ2-1, with D hard to call. The CDR3 is made up of 15 amino acids. CDR1 is SGHTA and CDR2 is FQGNSA in the germline V gene. Trimming took off 1 base at V and 0 bases at J, with 7 bases between the two ends. For the CDR3, the DNA is TGTGCCAGCAGCTTAGTAAGCCTCTCCTACAATGAGCAGTTCTTC. Its translation: CASSLVSLSYNEQFF.

This chain uses TRBV27 with TRBJ2-1; D is unclear. The J call may be in error: the DNA end matches TRBJ2-7 better. Germline CDR1 MNHEY, CDR2 SMNVEV (reference sequence). The CDR3 is 15 amino acids. CDR3 protein: CASSLFVPGAGEQYF. In nucleotides, the CDR3 is TGTGCCAGCAGTTTATTTGTGCCAGGCGCAGGTGAGCAGTACTTC.